The 22 T cell receptor beta chains below come from one sample, sequenced in a study of cytomegalovirus exposure and HLA in healthy donors. The PCR had 60 Vbeta and 13 Jbeta primers. TCRdb's copy holds only in-frame clones and misses some; the assay was immunoSEQ multiplex PCR. The table has 50,000 or so clones, around 80% seen once; the top ten hold under 2.5%. The sample taken for sequencing was PBMCs. The receptors were gathered from a boy aged 10-17 years in good health and CMV-seropositive.

This clone was recorded a few times. This rearrangement joins TRBV11-2 to TRBJ1-2, with D possibly being TRBD1 (5 bases). The CDR3 contains 12 residues. CDR1 and CDR2 from the germline V gene are SGHAT and FQNNGV. Trimming took 1 base from V and 8 from J, leaving 8 bases between them. The CDR3 DNA is TGTGCCAGCAGCTTAGGGGGCGGCGGCTACACCTTC. It translates to CASSLGGGGYTF.

This clone was recorded once. The rearrangement joins TRBV25-1 to TRBJ1-6; weak D call: TRBD1 (6 bases). This CDR3 is built from 13 residues. CDR1 MGHDK and CDR2 SYGVNS come from the germline V gene. V dropped 6 bases and J dropped 7 bases, with 10 bases sitting between them. Here the CDR3 reads CASRTGNNSPLHF. CDR3 bases: TGTGCCAGCAGGACAGGAAACAATTCACCCCTCCACTTT.

This chain joins TRBV7-2 and TRBJ2-1; D remains unclear. V dropped 5 bases and J dropped 9 bases, with 17 bases sitting between them. CDR3 length: 14 amino acids. CDR1 and CDR2 from the germline V gene are SGHTA and FQGNSA. CDR3 nucleotide sequence: TGTGCCAGCAGCGTACTATCGAGAGGCTCTGAGCAGTTCTTC. It codes for CASSVLSRGSEQFF. Together with reference TRBV7-2 and TRBJ2-1, the CDR3 gives the full variable domain: GAGVSQSPSNKVTEKGKDVELRCDPISGHTALYWYRQSLGQGLEFLIYFQGNSAPDKSGLPSDRFSAERTGGSVSTLTIQRTQQEDSAVYLCASSVLSRGSEQFFGPGTRLTVL.

There are a few counts of this clone. This chain joins TRBV6-1 and TRBJ2-3, with TRBD1 matching 12 bases. J gave up 4 bases and V 7 bases, and 6 bases lay outside the gene matches. This CDR3 is 15 amino acids long. Germline V CDR1 and CDR2: MNHNS, SASEGT. Written as DNA, the CDR3 is TGTGCCAGCACCCCCGGGACAGGGGGCGCAGATACGCAGTATTTT. Protein product: CASTPGTGGADTQYF.

This clone appeared once. This chain connects TRBV5-1 to TRBJ2-3, with D uncertain. This CDR3 comprises 13 residues. V lost 4 bases to trimming and J lost 2 bases, with 8 bases between them. Germline V CDR1 and CDR2: SGHRS, YFSETQ. The CDR3 region is CASSLGATDTQYF. CDR3 DNA: TGCGCCAGCAGCCTAGGCGCCACAGATACGCAGTATTTT.

This clone came up a few times. The rearrangement links TRBV6-1 to TRBJ1-4; no definite D call. The CDR3 is 18 residues long. The V end lost 2 bases, the J end lost 0 bases, and 16 bases lay between the germline ends. Germline V gene lookup returns CDR1 MNHNS and CDR2 SASEGT. CDR3 sequence (DNA): TGTGCCAGCAGTGAAATTCGCATGCCGCACTCAACTAATGAAAAACTGTTTTTT. Protein sequence: CASSEIRMPHSTNEKLFF.

The V and J genes are TRBV11-1 and TRBJ2-5, with a tentative D call TRBD2 (5 bases). The germline V and J ends were trimmed by 4 bases and 5 bases, with 14 bases remaining between them. The CDR3 is 14 residues long. CDR1 is SGHAT, CDR2 FQDESV, per germline (reference sequence). The CDR3 sequence: CASSSGPRRETQYF. CDR3 coding DNA: TGTGCCAGCAGCTCCGGGCCCCGGAGGGAGACCCAGTACTTC.

The chain has TRBV5-4 and TRBJ2-5; 11 bases match TRBD2. V lost 4 bases to trimming and J lost 4 bases; unmatched junction nucleotides: 3. Germline CDR1 reads SGHNT; CDR2 reads YYREEE (reference sequence). The CDR3 sequence is 14 residues long. The CDR3 DNA follows: TGTGCCAGCAGCGCTAGCGGGGGGAGAGAGACCCAGTACTTC. Translating gives CASSASGGRETQYF.

Of note for this clone: A read error may account for a junction end that differs from germline. The genes are TRBV7-9 and TRBJ2-7; no clear D gene. This CDR3 comprises 12 residues. Germline V gene sequence: CDR1 SEHNR, CDR2 FQNEAQ (reference sequence). The CDR3 spells CSSSSLTDEQYF. CDR3 coding DNA: TGTTCCAGCAGCTCCCTTACGGACGAGCAGTACTTC.

The chain combines TRBV9 with TRBJ2-3; the match to TRBD2 covers 11 bases. Germline CDR1 reads SGDLS; CDR2 reads YYNGEE. After removal of 3 bases from V and 1 base from J, the junction contained 1 base not matched to a gene. This CDR3 spans 15 amino acids. The CDR3 here is CASSELAGGTDTQYF. As DNA, the CDR3 is TGTGCCAGCAGCGAACTAGCGGGGGGCACAGATACGCAGTATTTT.

This clone came up a few times. The chain is built from TRBV5-1 and TRBJ2-4; 8 positions agree with TRBD1. V lost 4 bases to trimming and J lost 8 bases; unmatched junction nucleotides: 5. Germline V gene sequence: CDR1 SGHRS, CDR2 YFSETQ. This CDR3 comprises 13 residues. The CDR3 DNA reads TGCGCCAGCAGCCGGACAGGGAATGACATTCAGTACTTC. Its protein product is CASSRTGNDIQYF.

The chain links TRBV6-5 to TRBJ1-1; no firm D call. The CDR3 totals 13 residues. V was shortened by 11 bases and J by 0 bases, with 13 bases between the two germline ends. Germline CDR1 MNHEY, CDR2 SVGAGI. The CDR3 sequence: CAAQRVVNTEAFF. CDR3 nucleotide sequence: TGTGCCGCTCAGCGGGTGGTGAACACTGAAGCTTTCTTT.

V and J are TRBV7-6 and TRBJ2-7, with TRBD1 identical over 8 bases. Germline CDR1 is SGHVS and CDR2 is FNYEAQ. The CDR3 extends over 13 amino acids. V was clipped by 4 bases and J by 5 bases; unmatched bases: 4. This CDR3 is CASSSDRVDEQYF. The CDR3 DNA sequence: TGTGCCAGCAGCTCGGACAGGGTCGACGAGCAGTACTTC.

This clone has just a few counts. The CDR3: CASSFQGLVGEKLFF. The CDR3 DNA is TGTGCCAGCAGTTTCCAGGGTTTGGTCGGCGAAAAACTGTTTTTT. J is TRBJ1-4 and V is TRBV6-5, with a possible D match to TRBD1 (5 bases). The CDR3 consists of 15 residues. Germline lookup yields CDR1 MNHEY and CDR2 SVGAGI. Trimming cost V 4 bases and J 8 bases, with 17 bases left between them.

The CDR3 reads CASSYLNEQFF. The CDR3 DNA reads as TGTGCCAGCAGTTACCTCAATGAGCAGTTCTTC. The chain has TRBV6-5 and TRBJ2-1; no clear D gene. Germline assignment: CDR1 MNHEY and CDR2 SVGAGI. The CDR3 consists of 11 residues. V lost 2 bases to trimming and J lost 6 bases, with 2 bases between them.

The J gene is TRBJ1-2, the V gene TRBV27, with TRBD1 matching over 7 bases. Trimming at V came to 5 bases and at J to 6 bases, leaving 15 bases not matched to a gene. Per the germline V gene, CDR1 is MNHEY and CDR2 is SMNVEV (reference sequence). CDR3 length: 16 amino acids. CDR3 sequence: CASSATLGGGADGYTF. The CDR3 nucleotides read TGTGCCAGCAGTGCCACCCTCGGAGGGGGCGCTGATGGCTACACCTTC.

The rearrangement links TRBV7-9 to TRBJ2-5, with TRBD1 matching 8 bases. In germline, CDR1 is SEHNR, CDR2 FQNEAQ (reference sequence). The CDR3 loop spans 14 amino acids. V was clipped by 5 bases and J by 5 bases; unmatched bases: 7. The CDR3 DNA reads TGTGCCAGCAGCCACGGACAGGGCTGGGAGACCCAGTACTTC. It specifies CASSHGQGWETQYF.

The chain carries TRBV7-9 and TRBJ1-1, with 8 positions matching TRBD1. The V gene end was trimmed by 8 bases and the J gene end by 11 bases; junction bases not matched to a gene: 10. This CDR3 has 12 residues. Looked up from germline, CDR1 is SEHNR and CDR2 is FQNEAQ (reference sequence). DNA of the CDR3: TGTGCCAGCCACTCAGGGGGCAGTGAGGCTTTCTTT. Amino acid sequence: CASHSGGSEAFF.

J is TRBJ2-1 and V is TRBV5-5; D might be TRBD2 (5 bases). Germline V gene sequence: CDR1 SGHKS, CDR2 YYEKEE (reference sequence). V dropped 2 bases and J dropped 8 bases, with 11 bases sitting between them. This CDR3 has 13 amino acids. The DNA for the CDR3 is TGTGCCAGCAGCTTTGGGCCCGGGGATGAGCAGTTCTTC. As protein: CASSFGPGDEQFF. Full variable domain (missing parts from reference TRBV5-5 and TRBJ2-1): DAGVTQSPTHLIKTRGQQVTLRCSPISGHKSVSWYQQVLGQGPQFIFQYYEKEERGRGNFPDRFSARQFPNYSSELNVNALLLGDSALYLCASSFGPGDEQFFGPGTRLTVL.

V gene TRBV7-2 combines with J gene TRBJ1-6; TRBD1 agrees at 8 bases. Germline V lookup: CDR1 SGHTA, CDR2 FQGNSA. The CDR3 sequence is 19 residues long. Trimming removed 5 bases from V and 0 bases from J; junction bases left unmatched: 12. CDR3 sequence: CASSPKWTGRSSYNSPLHF. The CDR3 DNA sequence: TGTGCCAGCAGCCCAAAATGGACAGGGAGAAGCTCCTATAATTCACCCCTCCACTTT.

V usage is TRBV27 and J usage is TRBJ2-5; a weak D match, TRBD2 (7 bases). Germline V gene data show CDR1 as MNHEY and CDR2 as SMNVEV (reference sequence). This CDR3 contains 16 residues. The V gene lost 6 bases and the J gene lost 4 bases, with 21 bases spanning the gap. Here the CDR3 DNA reads TGTGCCAGCAGCCCGGGGGCGGGGGCCTCTTTAGAGACCCAGTACTTC. Residues: CASSPGAGASLETQYF.

This chain links TRBV19 with TRBJ1-1; 9 bases match TRBD1. Germline lookup yields CDR1 LNHDA and CDR2 SQIVND (reference sequence). V was pared by 5 bases and J by 2 bases, with 9 bases of the junction left unmatched. This CDR3 has 16 residues. The CDR3 sequence: CASSREPGQGNTEAFF. The CDR3 coding sequence is TGTGCCAGTAGTCGGGAACCGGGACAGGGCAACACTGAAGCTTTCTTT.